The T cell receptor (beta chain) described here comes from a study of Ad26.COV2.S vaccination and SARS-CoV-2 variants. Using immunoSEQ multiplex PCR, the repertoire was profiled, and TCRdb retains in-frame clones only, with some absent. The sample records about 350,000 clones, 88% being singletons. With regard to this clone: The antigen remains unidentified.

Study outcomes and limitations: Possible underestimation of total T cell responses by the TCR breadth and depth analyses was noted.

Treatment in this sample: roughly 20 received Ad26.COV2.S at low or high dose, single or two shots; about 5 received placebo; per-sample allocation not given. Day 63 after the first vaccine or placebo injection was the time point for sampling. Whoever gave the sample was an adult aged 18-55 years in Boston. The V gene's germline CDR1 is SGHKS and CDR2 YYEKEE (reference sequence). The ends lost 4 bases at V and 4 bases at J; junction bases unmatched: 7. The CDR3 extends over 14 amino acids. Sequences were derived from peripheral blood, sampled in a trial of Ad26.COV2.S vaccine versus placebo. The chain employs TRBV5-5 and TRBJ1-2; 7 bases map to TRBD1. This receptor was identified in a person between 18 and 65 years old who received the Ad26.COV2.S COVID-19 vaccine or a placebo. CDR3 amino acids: CASSRAGTAYGYTF. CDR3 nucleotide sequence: TGTGCCAGCAGCCGCGCCGGGACAGCCTATGGCTACACCTTC.